This TCR beta chain was found in a study of immune evolution from preneoplasia to lung adenocarcinoma. TCRdb keeps only in-frame clones here, not all; method: immunoSEQ multiplex PCR. In the table there are around 40,000 clones, more than 60% of which are singletons. Broader study findings: Top clone share appeared to fall from AAH through AIS, MIA, adenocarcinoma.

This clone is categorized as medium-sized (0.01 to 0.1%). As yet, its antigen is unknown. The CDR3 covers 10 residues. Germline CDR1 SNHLY, CDR2 FYNNEI. Trimming stripped 4 bases from V and 5 bases from J, with 2 bases between. The sequence was obtained from a person aged 55 to 69 with lung adenocarcinoma. Sequenced: FFPE invasive lung adenocarcinoma tissue. The V gene is TRBV2, the J gene TRBJ1-2, with unresolved D. The CDR3 here is CASSVYGYTF. CDR3 in DNA: TGTGCCAGCAGTGTTTATGGCTACACCTTC.